This is a list of T cell receptor beta chains from one sample in a study of OX40 agonist ivuxolimab in advanced cancers. Generated by immunoSEQ multiplex PCR, the TCRdb table keeps only in-frame clones and is missing some. The sample yields tens of thousands of clones, 88% seen once. The starting material was CD4+ or CD8+ T cells sorted from blood, obtained in a trial of the OX40 agonist ivuxolimab. Receptors originate from an adult with an advanced solid tumor such as melanoma, head and neck, liver or kidney cancer. Both conserved end residues are part of each CDR3. A D gene is named only where the DNA matches it firmly. Rows give clone size only sometimes, using once, few, many, or a class for an expanded clone.

V	D	J	size	length	DNA	CDR3
TRBV28	NA	TRBJ1-2	NA	15	TGTGCCAGCAGGTCCGGGGACCGACCGAACTATGGCTACACCTTC	CASRSGDRPNYGYTF
TRBV4-3	NA	TRBJ1-4	NA	17	TGCGCCAGCAGCCAAGATTACCGACGCCGCGTAAGGGAAAAACTGTTTTTT	CASSQDYRRRVREKLFF
TRBV2	TRBD1	TRBJ1-4	NA	15	TGTGCCAGCAGTTCACGCCGACAGGGAGAGAAAAAACTGTTTTTT	CASSSRRQGEKKLFF
TRBV5-6	TRBD1	TRBJ2-2	NA	15	TGTGCCAGCAATCTACAGGGGGCAAGTACCGGGGAGCTGTTTTTT	CASNLQGASTGELFF
TRBV7-2	NA	TRBJ1-4	NA	15	TGTGCCAGCAGCCCAGGAGACGGGCTTGGTGAAAAACTGTTTTTT	CASSPGDGLGEKLFF
TRBV5-1	NA	TRBJ2-6	NA	17	TGCGCCAGCACCATCGGGACTCTGAACCCGGGGGCCAACGTCCTGACTTTC	CASTIGTLNPGANVLTF
TRBV4-1	TRBD1	TRBJ2-1	NA	15	TGCGCCAGCAGCCACCTCCTGACAGGGAATAGTGAGCAGTTCTTC	CASSHLLTGNSEQFF
TRBV9	TRBD2	TRBJ2-3	NA	18	TGTGCCAGCAGCGTAGGAGCGGGGGGCTCTGCTAGCACAGATACGCAGTATTTT	CASSVGAGGSASTDTQYF
TRBV19	NA	TRBJ1-1	NA	12	TGTGCCAGTAGTATAATGCGGGGTGAAGCTTTCTTT	CASSIMRGEAFF
TRBV28	NA	TRBJ1-1	NA	16	TGTGCCAGCAGTTTAGTGGGTGGGGTGGTGCGAGCCGAAGCTTTCTTT	CASSLVGGVVRAEAFF
TRBV11-2	NA	TRBJ1-6	NA	15	TGTGCCAGCAGGTACACCCGGGCAGGGGAATCACCCCTCCACTTT	CASRYTRAGESPLHF
TRBV19	NA	TRBJ2-1	NA	14	TGTGCCAGTAGAGGGCTGAGCTCCTACAATGAGCAGTTCTTC	CASRGLSSYNEQFF
TRBV4-1	NA	TRBJ1-2	few	20	TGCGCCAGCAGCCCACGTTCGGGACCTCCTATTTCTAACTGGGGCTATGCCTACACCTTC	CASSPRSGPPISNWGYAYTF
TRBV28	TRBD1	TRBJ1-1	once	15	TGTGCCAGCCCCGGACAGGGAGAATATAACACTGAAGCTTTCTTT	CASPGQGEYNTEAFF
TRBV4-2	NA	TRBJ2-2	NA	15	TGTGCCAGCAGCGCGGCAGAGACAAACACCGGGGAGCTGTTTTTT	CASSAAETNTGELFF
TRBV4-1	NA	TRBJ2-7	NA	14	TGCGCCAGCAGCGCCCCTGGGGGCTCCTACGAGCAGTACTTC	CASSAPGGSYEQYF
TRBV5-1	NA	TRBJ2-7	NA	15	TGCGCCAGCAGCTCTTCCCAAGGGAGCTCCTACGAGCAGTACTTC	CASSSSQGSSYEQYF
TRBV18	TRBD2	TRBJ2-2	NA	16	TGTGCCAGCTCACCAGGATCAGCGGGGGAGACCGGGGAGCTGTTTTTT	CASSPGSAGETGELFF
TRBV27	NA	TRBJ2-2	NA	16	TGTGCCAGCAGTTGGGGAACCCAAATCTATGGCGGGGAGCTGTTTTTT	CASSWGTQIYGGELFF
TRBV7-7	NA	TRBJ1-1	NA	13	TGTGCCAGCACCTACAGGGTAGGCACTGAAGCTTTCTTT	CASTYRVGTEAFF
TRBV29-1	NA	TRBJ2-1	NA	14	TGCAGCGTTTGGGACCAACGCTCCTACAATGAGCAGTTCTTC	CSVWDQRSYNEQFF
TRBV7-9	NA	TRBJ2-3	NA	13	TGTGCCAGCAGCTTAGAGGGTTCAGATACGCAGTATTTT	CASSLEGSDTQYF
TRBV19	NA	TRBJ2-3	NA	14	TGTGCCAGTAGTATGGTGGGGGGGCCAGATACGCAGTATTTT	CASSMVGGPDTQYF
TRBV7-9	NA	TRBJ1-2	NA	15	TGTGCCAGCAGCCCAGCTCGGGGGGCCGTCTATGGCTACACCTTC	CASSPARGAVYGYTF
TRBV5-1	NA	TRBJ2-1	NA	16	TGCGCCAGCAGCCCCTCCGTTAGTGGGGGATACAATGAGCAGTTCTTC	CASSPSVSGGYNEQFF
TRBV28	NA	TRBJ1-4	NA	15	TGTGCCAGCAGTTTGGACAGAAGAAGGAATGAAAAACTGTTTTTT	CASSLDRRRNEKLFF